The 7 T cell receptor beta chains listed next were all sequenced from one sample in a study of response to subunit inactivated influenza vaccine listed by TCRdb under 2018. Library generation was performed with RT-PCR. Sequencer: Illumina HiSeq 2500. TCRdb's own reprocessing of the public reads used fastp at Q25 and MiXCR and kept productive beta chains. Entries that share a CDR3 protein sequence are merged under the most common genes and DNA. A total of about 180,000 distinct CDR3 sequences appear in this sample, about 9% of them only once. Under 13% of the sample lies in the top ten. The sequences come from non-naive T cells sorted from PBMCs, collected on the day of vaccination. Interpreted using the paper, the cell subset or site label stands for: memory T cell fraction. Every receptor here comes from a man over 45 who received an inactivated influenza vaccine. Donor details come from another sample of the same person, matched by shared clones.

This clonotype has ten or more counts. The gene calls are TRBV28 and TRBJ2-7; 7 bases line up with TRBD2. The CDR3 runs 12 residues. Looked up from germline, CDR1 is MDHEN and CDR2 is SYDVKM. V shed 10 bases, J shed 4 bases, and the junction held 7 bases outside the gene matches. CDR3 sequence reads: CAIGPSGYEQYF. The DNA for the CDR3 is TGTGCCATCGGACCTAGCGGTTACGAGCAGTACTTC.

The chain joins TRBV15 to TRBJ1-2, with D possibly being TRBD1 (5 bases). Trimming cost V 8 bases and J 2 bases, with 18 bases left between them. The CDR3 spans 15 residues. In germline, CDR1 is LNHNV, CDR2 YYDKDF (reference sequence). The CDR3 region has the DNA TGTGCCACCGAAAAACCCGGGACCGGGAACTATGGCTACACCTTC. Translated: CATEKPGTGNYGYTF.

V is TRBV29-1 and J is TRBJ2-5; D assignment may be TRBD1 or TRBD2 (6 bases each). V dropped 7 bases and J dropped 5 bases, with 14 bases sitting between them. CDR1 is SQVTM and CDR2 is ANQGSEA in the germline V gene. CDR3 length equals 12 residues. DNA of the CDR3: TGCAGCGCCGGAGGGGGTCAGGAGACCCAGTACTTC. Protein sequence: CSAGGGQETQYF.

This clonotype has at least ten counts. The J gene is TRBJ2-5, the V gene TRBV12-3 or TRBV12-4; D gene uncertain. The germline V and J ends were trimmed by 5 bases and 5 bases, with 9 bases remaining between them. CDR3 size: 12 residues. The DNA for the CDR3 is TGTGCCAGCAGTAACCTATTGGAGACCCAGTACTTC. This gives the protein CASSNLLETQYF.

The chain has TRBV6-2 or TRBV6-3 and TRBJ2-7; TRBD2 aligns across 7 bases. Germline lookup yields CDR1 MNHEY and CDR2 SVGEGT. Trimming removed 6 bases from V and 3 bases from J; junction bases left unmatched: 14. The CDR3 spans 16 residues. The CDR3 DNA is TGTGCCAGCAGCTCCGTCCGCGAGCGGGATTACTACGAGCAGTACTTC. Translated, it gives CASSSVRERDYYEQYF.

This clonotype was detected only a few times. DNA of the CDR3: TGCGCCAGCAGCCAAGAGCCAGGGGACATTTTCTACACCTTC. Translating it yields CASSQEPGDIFYTF. The chain couples TRBV4-1 to TRBJ1-2, with D possibly TRBD1 on 6 matching bases. From germline, CDR1 is MGHRA and CDR2 YSYEKL. The CDR3 sequence is 14 residues long. V lost 0 bases to trimming and J lost 10 bases, with 15 bases between them.

The CDR3 DNA sequence: TGTGCCAGCTCCGGAAACAGCGGTGGATCAAAGGAGACCCAGTACTTC. Translated: CASSGNSGGSKETQYF. This chain connects TRBV2 to TRBJ2-5, with D perhaps matching TRBD2 (5 bases). Looked up from germline, CDR1 is SNHLY and CDR2 is FYNNEI. CDR3 length: 16 residues. Trimming stripped 8 bases from V and 5 bases from J, with 24 bases between.